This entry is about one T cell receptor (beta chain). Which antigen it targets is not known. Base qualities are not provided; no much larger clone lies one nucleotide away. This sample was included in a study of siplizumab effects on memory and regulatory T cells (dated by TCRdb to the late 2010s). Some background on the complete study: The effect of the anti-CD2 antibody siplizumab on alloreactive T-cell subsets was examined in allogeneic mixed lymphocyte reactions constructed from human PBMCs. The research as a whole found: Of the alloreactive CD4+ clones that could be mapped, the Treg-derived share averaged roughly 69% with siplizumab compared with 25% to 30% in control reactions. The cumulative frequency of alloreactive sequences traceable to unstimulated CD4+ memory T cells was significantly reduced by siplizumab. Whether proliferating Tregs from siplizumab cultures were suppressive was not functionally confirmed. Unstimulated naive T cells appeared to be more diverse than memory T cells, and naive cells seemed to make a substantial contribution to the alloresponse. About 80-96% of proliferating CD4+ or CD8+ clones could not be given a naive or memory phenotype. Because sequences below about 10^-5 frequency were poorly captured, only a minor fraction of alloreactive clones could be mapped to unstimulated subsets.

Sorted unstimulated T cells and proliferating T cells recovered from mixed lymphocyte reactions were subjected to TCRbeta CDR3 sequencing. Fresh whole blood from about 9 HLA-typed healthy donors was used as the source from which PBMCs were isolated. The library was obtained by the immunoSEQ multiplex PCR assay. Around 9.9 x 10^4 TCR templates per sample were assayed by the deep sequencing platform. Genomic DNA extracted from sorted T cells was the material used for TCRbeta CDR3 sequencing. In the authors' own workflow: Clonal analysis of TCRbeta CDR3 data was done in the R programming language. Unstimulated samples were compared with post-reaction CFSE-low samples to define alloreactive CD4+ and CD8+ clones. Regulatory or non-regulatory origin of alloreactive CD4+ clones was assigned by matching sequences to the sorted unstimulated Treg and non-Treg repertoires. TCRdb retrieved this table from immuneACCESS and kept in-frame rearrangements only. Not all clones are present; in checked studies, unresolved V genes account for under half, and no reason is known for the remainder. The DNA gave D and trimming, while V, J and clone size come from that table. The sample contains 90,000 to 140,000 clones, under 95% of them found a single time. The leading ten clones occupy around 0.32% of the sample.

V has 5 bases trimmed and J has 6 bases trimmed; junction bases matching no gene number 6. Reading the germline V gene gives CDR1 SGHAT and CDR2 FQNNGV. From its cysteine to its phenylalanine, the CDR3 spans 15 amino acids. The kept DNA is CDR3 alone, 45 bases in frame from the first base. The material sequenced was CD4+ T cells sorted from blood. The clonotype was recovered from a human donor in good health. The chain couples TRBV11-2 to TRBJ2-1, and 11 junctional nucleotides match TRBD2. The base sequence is TGTGCCAGCAGCCCCAATAGCGGGGGGGCCAATGAGCAGTTCTTC. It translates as CASSPNSGGANEQFF.